These T cell receptor beta chains were read from a single sample in a study of regulatory T cells in long-lasting Graves disease. MiXCR was run by TCRdb on the multiplex PCR reads, yielding one entry per CDR3 protein. The repertoire holds about 450,000 distinct CDR3 sequences, with roughly 17% as singletons. The sample was also linked to a second study, of T cells in Graves' hyperthyroidism and ophthalmopathy.

The sample in question was peripheral blood mononuclear cells (PBMCs), obtained at new diagnosis, from a patient treated with antithyroid drugs. The receptors originated from a woman younger than 45 with Graves disease. Each CDR3 is given with its conserved first and last residue. Each record gives: CDR3 protein, CDR3 DNA, V gene, J gene, D gene, clone size. D genes are given only for firm matches. Only part of the rows carry a size: once, few, many, or a class if the clone is expanded.

CDR3aa: CASSITDTQYF; CDR3nt: TGTGCCAGCAGTATAACAGATACGCAGTATTTT; v_gene: TRBV28; j_gene: TRBJ2-3; d_gene: NA; abundance: many
CDR3aa: CSAREGTSSYNEQFF; CDR3nt: TGCAGTGCTAGAGAAGGGACAAGCTCCTACAATGAGCAGTTCTTC; v_gene: TRBV20-1; j_gene: TRBJ2-1; d_gene: NA; abundance: many
CDR3aa: CSARELALSYEQYF; CDR3nt: TGCAGTGCTAGAGAACTAGCGTTATCCTACGAGCAGTACTTC; v_gene: TRBV20-1; j_gene: TRBJ2-7; d_gene: TRBD2; abundance: many
CDR3aa: CASSLWAGGNNEQFF; CDR3nt: TGTGCCAGCAGTTTATGGGCAGGGGGGAACAATGAGCAGTTCTTC; v_gene: TRBV28; j_gene: TRBJ2-1; d_gene: NA; abundance: many
CDR3aa: CATGTVRTEAFF; CDR3nt: TGTGCCACCGGGACGGTGAGAACTGAAGCTTTCTTT; v_gene: TRBV5-8; j_gene: TRBJ1-1; d_gene: NA; abundance: many
CDR3aa: CASSRGQGNEQFF; CDR3nt: TGCGCCAGCAGTCGCGGGCAGGGCAATGAGCAGTTCTTC; v_gene: TRBV10-2; j_gene: TRBJ2-1; d_gene: NA; abundance: few
CDR3aa: CASSQDPASYEQYF; CDR3nt: TGCGCCAGCAGCCAAGATCCAGCGTCCTACGAGCAGTACTTC; v_gene: TRBV4-3; j_gene: TRBJ2-7; d_gene: NA; abundance: many
CDR3aa: CASSHSTSGANVLTF; CDR3nt: TGTGCCAGCAGTCATAGTACCTCTGGGGCCAACGTCCTGACTTTC; v_gene: TRBV28; j_gene: TRBJ2-6; d_gene: NA; abundance: many
CDR3aa: CASSYTQGMMTDTQYF; CDR3nt: TGTGCCAGCAGTTACACCCAGGGGATGATGACAGATACGCAGTATTTT; v_gene: TRBV27; j_gene: TRBJ2-3; d_gene: NA; abundance: many
CDR3aa: CASSIKGGPYEQYF; CDR3nt: TGTGCCAGTAGTATTAAGGGGGGGCCCTACGAGCAGTACTTC; v_gene: TRBV19; j_gene: TRBJ2-7; d_gene: NA; abundance: NA
CDR3aa: CATSDPLGQQGGEAYNEQFF; CDR3nt: TGTGCCACCAGTGATCCCCTAGGGCAACAGGGAGGGGAAGCTTACAATGAGCAGTTCTTC; v_gene: TRBV24-1; j_gene: TRBJ2-1; d_gene: NA; abundance: NA
CDR3aa: CASSLGGVGRAMGADTQYF; CDR3nt: TGTGCCAGCAGCTTAGGTGGCGTCGGGAGGGCCATGGGGGCAGATACGCAGTATTTT; v_gene: TRBV11-2; j_gene: TRBJ2-3; d_gene: TRBD2; abundance: many
CDR3aa: CASSSGPAGEQFF; CDR3nt: TGTGCCAGCAGCTCAGGACCAGCAGGTGAGCAGTTCTTC; v_gene: TRBV7-3; j_gene: TRBJ2-1; d_gene: NA; abundance: many
CDR3aa: CSAEKAGVPTGELFF; CDR3nt: TGCAGTGCGGAAAAAGCGGGAGTCCCAACCGGGGAGCTGTTTTTT; v_gene: TRBV20-1; j_gene: TRBJ2-2; d_gene: TRBD2; abundance: NA